This T cell receptor (beta chain) is from a study of type 1 regulatory T cells. Overall study: T-allo10 is a Tr1-enriched, alloantigen-specific CD4 T cell product made in vitro.

TCRdb itself ran the reads through MiXCR, one entry per CDR3 protein. Here the sample spans about 67,000 distinct CDR3 sequences, almost 50% being singletons. This clonotype was recorded a few times. Its cognate antigen is unknown. Notes on the study in general: Type 1 regulatory T cells had a more restricted TCR repertoire than non-type 1 regulatory T cells.

The CDR3 loop spans 14 amino acids. Germline CDR1 is SGHTA and CDR2 is FQGNSA. With 1 base clipped from V and 6 bases from J, the junction kept 5 bases outside the gene matches. The rearrangement uses TRBV7-2 and TRBJ2-7; 8 positions agree with TRBD2. The specimen sequenced was cultured non-Tr1 T cells, either the whole culture or a sorted T cell fraction (not recorded which). The clonotype originates from a human donor in good health. The CDR3 DNA reads as TGTGCCAGCAGCTTAGGTAGCGGGGAACGCGAGCAGTACTTC. Translated: CASSLGSGEREQYF. The whole variable domain, remainder taken from reference TRBV7-2 and TRBJ2-7, is GAGVSQSPSNKVTEKGKDVELRCDPISGHTALYWYRQSLGQGLEFLIYFQGNSAPDKSGLPSDRFSAERTGGSVSTLTIQRTQQEDSAVYLCASSLGSGEREQYFGPGTRLTVT.